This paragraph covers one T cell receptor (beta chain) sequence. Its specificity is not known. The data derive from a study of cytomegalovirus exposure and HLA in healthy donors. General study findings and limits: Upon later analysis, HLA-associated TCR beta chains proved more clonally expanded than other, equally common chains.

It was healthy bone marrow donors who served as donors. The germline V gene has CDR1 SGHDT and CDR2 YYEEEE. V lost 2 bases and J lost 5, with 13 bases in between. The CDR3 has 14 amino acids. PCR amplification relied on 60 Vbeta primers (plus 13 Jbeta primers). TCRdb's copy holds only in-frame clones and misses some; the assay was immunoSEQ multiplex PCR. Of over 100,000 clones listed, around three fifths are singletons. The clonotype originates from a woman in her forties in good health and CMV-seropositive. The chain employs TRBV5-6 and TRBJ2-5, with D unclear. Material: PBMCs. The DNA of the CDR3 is TGTGCCAGCAGCTTAAGCTCCACTCGGGAGACCCAGTACTTC. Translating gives CASSLSSTRETQYF. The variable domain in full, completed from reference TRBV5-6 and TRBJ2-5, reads DAGVTQSPTHLIKTRGQQVTLRCSPKSGHDTVSWYQQALGQGPQFIFQYYEEEERQRGNFPDRFSGHQFPNYSSELNVNALLLGDSALYLCASSLSSTRETQYFGPGTRLLVL.